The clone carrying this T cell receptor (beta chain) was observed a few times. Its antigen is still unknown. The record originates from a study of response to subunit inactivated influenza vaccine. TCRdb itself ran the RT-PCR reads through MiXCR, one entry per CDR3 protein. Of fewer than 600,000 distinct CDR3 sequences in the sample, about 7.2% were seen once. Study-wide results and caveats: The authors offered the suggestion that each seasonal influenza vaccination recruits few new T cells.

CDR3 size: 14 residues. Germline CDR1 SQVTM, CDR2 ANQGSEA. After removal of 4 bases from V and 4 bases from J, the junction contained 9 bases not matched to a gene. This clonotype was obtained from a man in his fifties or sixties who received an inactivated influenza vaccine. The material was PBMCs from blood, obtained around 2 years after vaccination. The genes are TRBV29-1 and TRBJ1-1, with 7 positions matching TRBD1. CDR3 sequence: CSVASTGRATEAFF. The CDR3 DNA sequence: TGCAGCGTTGCCTCGACAGGGAGGGCCACTGAAGCTTTCTTT.